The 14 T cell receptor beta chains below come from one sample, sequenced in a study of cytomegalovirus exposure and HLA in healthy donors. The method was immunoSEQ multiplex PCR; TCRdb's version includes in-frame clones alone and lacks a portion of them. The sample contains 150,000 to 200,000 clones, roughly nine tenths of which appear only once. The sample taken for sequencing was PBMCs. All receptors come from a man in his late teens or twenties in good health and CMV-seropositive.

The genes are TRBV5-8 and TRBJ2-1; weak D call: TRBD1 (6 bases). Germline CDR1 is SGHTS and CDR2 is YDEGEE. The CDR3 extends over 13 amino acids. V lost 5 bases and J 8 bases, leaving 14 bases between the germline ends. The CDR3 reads CASRPTGRDEQFF. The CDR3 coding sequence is TGTGCCAGCAGACCCACAGGGCGCGATGAGCAGTTCTTC.

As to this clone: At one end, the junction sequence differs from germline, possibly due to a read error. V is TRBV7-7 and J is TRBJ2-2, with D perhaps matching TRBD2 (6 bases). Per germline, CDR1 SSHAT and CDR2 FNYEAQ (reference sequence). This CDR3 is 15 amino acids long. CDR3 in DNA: TGTGCTAGCAGCAAGACTAGAACGACGACCGGGGAGCTGTTTTTT. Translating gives CASSKTRTTTGELFF.

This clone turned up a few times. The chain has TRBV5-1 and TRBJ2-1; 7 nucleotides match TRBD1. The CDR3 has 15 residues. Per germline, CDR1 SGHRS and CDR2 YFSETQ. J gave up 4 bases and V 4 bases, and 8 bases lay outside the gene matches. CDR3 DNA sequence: TGCGCCAGCAGCCCAGGACAGGTGCCGTACAATGAGCAGTTCTTC. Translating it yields CASSPGQVPYNEQFF. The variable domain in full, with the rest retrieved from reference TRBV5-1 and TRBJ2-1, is KAGVTQTPRYLIKTRGQQVTLSCSPISGHRSVSWYQQTPGQGLQFLFEYFSETQRNKGNFPGRFSGRQFSNSRSEMNVSTLELGDSALYLCASSPGQVPYNEQFFGPGTRLTVL.

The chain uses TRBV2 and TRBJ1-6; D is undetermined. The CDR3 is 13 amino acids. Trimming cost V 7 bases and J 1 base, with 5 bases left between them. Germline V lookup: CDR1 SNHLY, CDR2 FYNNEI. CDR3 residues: CASTRSYNSPLHF. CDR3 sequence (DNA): TGTGCCAGCACTCGGTCCTATAATTCACCCCTCCACTTT.

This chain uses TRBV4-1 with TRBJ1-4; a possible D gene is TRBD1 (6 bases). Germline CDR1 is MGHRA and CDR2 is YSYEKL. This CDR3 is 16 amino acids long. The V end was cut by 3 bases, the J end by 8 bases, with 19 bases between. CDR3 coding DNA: TGCGCCAGCAGCCAGGCCCGGGGGGGGCTGGAAGAAAAACTGTTTTTT. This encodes CASSQARGGLEEKLFF.

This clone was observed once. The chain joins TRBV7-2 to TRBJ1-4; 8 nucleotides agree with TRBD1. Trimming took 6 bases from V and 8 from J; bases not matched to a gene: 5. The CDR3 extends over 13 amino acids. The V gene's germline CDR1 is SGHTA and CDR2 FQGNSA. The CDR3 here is CASSQGAWEKLFF. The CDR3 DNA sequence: TGTGCCAGCAGTCAGGGGGCGTGGGAAAAACTGTTTTTT.

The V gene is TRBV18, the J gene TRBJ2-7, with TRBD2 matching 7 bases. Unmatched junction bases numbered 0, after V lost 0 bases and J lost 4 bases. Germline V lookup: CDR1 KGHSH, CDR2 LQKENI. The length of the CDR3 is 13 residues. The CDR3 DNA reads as TGTGCCAGCTCACCACCAGCGGGATACGAGCAGTACTTC. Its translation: CASSPPAGYEQYF.

The CDR3 spells CASSPRDRVDNEQFF. CDR3 bases: TGTGCCAGCAGCCCCCGGGACAGGGTCGACAATGAGCAGTTCTTC. The chain combines TRBV7-8 with TRBJ2-1, with 9 bases fitting TRBD1. The CDR3 runs to 15 residues. With 5 bases clipped from V and 5 bases from J, the junction kept 7 bases outside the gene matches. Germline V gene data show CDR1 as SGHVS and CDR2 as FQNEAQ.

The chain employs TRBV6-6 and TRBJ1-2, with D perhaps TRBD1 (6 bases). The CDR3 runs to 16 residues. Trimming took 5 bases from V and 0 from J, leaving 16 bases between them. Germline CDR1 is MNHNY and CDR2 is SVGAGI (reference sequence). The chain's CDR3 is CASSPWPGQSNYGYTF. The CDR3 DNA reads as TGTGCCAGCAGTCCGTGGCCGGGACAATCTAACTATGGCTACACCTTC.

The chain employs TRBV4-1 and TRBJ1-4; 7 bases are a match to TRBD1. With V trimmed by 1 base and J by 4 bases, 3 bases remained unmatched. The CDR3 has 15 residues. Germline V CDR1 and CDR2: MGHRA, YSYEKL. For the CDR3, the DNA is TGCGCCAGCAGCCAAGTACAGGGGATTAATGAAAAACTGTTTTTT. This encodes CASSQVQGINEKLFF.

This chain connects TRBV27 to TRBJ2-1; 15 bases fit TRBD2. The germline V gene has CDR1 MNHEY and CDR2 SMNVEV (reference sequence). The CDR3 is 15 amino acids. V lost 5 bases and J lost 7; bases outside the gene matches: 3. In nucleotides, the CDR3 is TGTGCCAGCAGTCCGGGACTAGCGGGAGGTAATGAGCAGTTCTTC. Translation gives CASSPGLAGGNEQFF.

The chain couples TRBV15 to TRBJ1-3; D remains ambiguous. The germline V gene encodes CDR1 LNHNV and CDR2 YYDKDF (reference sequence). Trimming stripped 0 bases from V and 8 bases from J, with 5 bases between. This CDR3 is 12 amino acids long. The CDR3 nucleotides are TGTGCCACCAGCAGAGATTCCTACACCATATATTTT. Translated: CATSRDSYTIYF.

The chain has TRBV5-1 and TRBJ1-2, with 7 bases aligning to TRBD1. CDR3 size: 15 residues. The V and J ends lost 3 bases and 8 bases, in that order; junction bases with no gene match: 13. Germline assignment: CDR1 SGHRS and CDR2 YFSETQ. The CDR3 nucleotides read TGCGCCAGCAGCTCGGAACAGGGGACTGCGGGAGGCTACACCTTC. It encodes CASSSEQGTAGGYTF.

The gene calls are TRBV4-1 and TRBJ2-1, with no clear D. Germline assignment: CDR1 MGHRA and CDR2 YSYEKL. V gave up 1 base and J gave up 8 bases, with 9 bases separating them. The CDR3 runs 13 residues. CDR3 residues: CASSQAVGDEQFF. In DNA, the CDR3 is TGCGCCAGCAGCCAAGCCGTGGGCGATGAGCAGTTCTTC.